A selection of T cell receptor beta chains follows, all from one sample in a study of T cell responses to AZD1222 COVID-19 vaccine. The protocol was immunoSEQ multiplex PCR, while the TCRdb copy is restricted to in-frame clones and leaves out a portion. The table shows 84,000 or so clones, with 70% to 90% occurring only once. This specimen was peripheral blood, taken on day 0 of AZD1222 vaccination. These receptors all come from an adult in good health. The CDR3 runs from the conserved cysteine through the conserved F or W. The D gene is left open where the match is weak. Size is omitted from some rows. Given values are once, few, many or a class for expanded clones.

j_call v_call d_call clone_size cdr3_nt cdr3_aa
TRBJ1-1 TRBV7-2 - - TGTGCCAGCAGCTTATATCAGGGTAACACTGAAGCTTTCTTT CASSLYQGNTEAFF
TRBJ1-2 TRBV7-9 - few TGTGCCAGCAGCCGCGGTTACGATTCCCCTGAGGGTCATTATGGCTACACCTTC CASSRGYDSPEGHYGYTF
TRBJ2-4 TRBV4-3 - - TGCGCCAGCAGCCACGATCCTGATCCCAAAAACATTCAGTACTTC CASSHDPDPKNIQYF
TRBJ1-3 TRBV5-6 - - TGTGCCAGCAGCTACGGACCCGGGACGGGAGGAAACACCATATATTTT CASSYGPGTGGNTIYF
TRBJ2-7 TRBV7-8 - - TGTGCCAGCAGCTTCGGCAGAATGGGGTCCTACGAGCAGTACTTC CASSFGRMGSYEQYF
TRBJ1-2 TRBV9 - - TGTGCCAGCAGCGTAGAGGGGAGCTATGGCTACACCTTC CASSVEGSYGYTF
TRBJ1-5 TRBV5-1 TRBD1 - TGCGCCAGCAGCCCGCGACAGGGGGATCAGCCCCAGCATTTT CASSPRQGDQPQHF
TRBJ1-5 TRBV6-5 - - TGTGCCAGCAGCCCCGGGGGGGGTTATCAGCCCCAGCATTTT CASSPGGGYQPQHF
TRBJ2-1 TRBV5-1 TRBD2 - TGCGCCACCGCGACTAGCGGGATCAGCTCCTACAATGAGCAGTTCTTC CATATSGISSYNEQFF
TRBJ1-2 TRBV2 TRBD1 - TGTGCCAGCAGTGAAGCGGGGACGACAGGGTCTTCTACCTTC CASSEAGTTGSSTF
TRBJ2-1 TRBV11-2 TRBD1 - TGTGCCAGCAGCTCAACAGGGGGCTCCTACAATGAGCAGTTCTTC CASSSTGGSYNEQFF
TRBJ1-1 TRBV6-5 - few TGTGCCAGCAGGGACTTAGGACAGTTGAACACTGAAGCTTTCTTT CASRDLGQLNTEAFF
TRBJ1-2 TRBV6-2/TRBV6-3 - - TGTGCCAGCAGTACTCGCGGGGGGCAGTTCTCTGACTATGGCTACACCTTC CASSTRGGQFSDYGYTF
TRBJ1-1 TRBV19 - - TGTGCCAGTAGTATCCAGGTTAACACTGAAGCTTTCTTT CASSIQVNTEAFF
TRBJ2-7 TRBV7-9 - - TGTGCCAGCAGCCTACCCGGGATAACCTACGAGCAGTACTTC CASSLPGITYEQYF
TRBJ1-5 TRBV7-8 - once TGTGCCAGCAGCCAAGTTAGGGCCCCGGGAGGGCCCCAGCATTTT CASSQVRAPGGPQHF
TRBJ1-3 TRBV3-1/TRBV3-2 - - TGTGCCAGCAGCCAAGGAATCCGGGCTGGAAACACCATATATTTT CASSQGIRAGNTIYF
TRBJ2-5 TRBV6-2/TRBV6-3 - - TGTGCCAGCAGCTGGGACCTACAAGAGACCCAGTACTTC CASSWDLQETQYF
TRBJ1-2 TRBV5-1 - - TGCGCCAGCAGCTTGGCCGTAGGGGCGGAAGGCTACACCTTC CASSLAVGAEGYTF
TRBJ1-5 TRBV30 - - TGTGCCTGGAGTGGAGAAGGTAGTCAGCCCCAGCATTTT CAWSGEGSQPQHF
TRBJ2-7 TRBV19 TRBD1 - TGTGCCAGTAGTATCCTGGGACAGGGGAAGCCCTACGAGCAGTACTTC CASSILGQGKPYEQYF
TRBJ2-1 TRBV15 TRBD2 - TGTGCCACCAGCAGAGTTAGGGTAGCGGGAGAGGATGAGCAGTTCTTC CATSRVRVAGEDEQFF
TRBJ1-5 TRBV6-2/TRBV6-3 TRBD1 - TGTGCCAGCAGCCTACTCGGGACAGGTGGCGGAACCAATCAGCCCCAGCATTTT CASSLLGTGGGTNQPQHF
TRBJ2-5 TRBV28 TRBD2 - TGTGCCAGCAGTTTCGTAAGCGGGAGCCCACAAGAGACCCAGTACTTC CASSFVSGSPQETQYF
TRBJ2-7 TRBV5-4 TRBD2 - TGTGCCAGCAGCCTAATACCCCTGGGAGGAGCGGGAGTCTACGAGCAGTACTTC CASSLIPLGGAGVYEQYF